These T cell receptor beta chains were read from a single sample in a study of regulatory T cells in long-lasting Graves disease. TCRdb called the multiplex PCR reads again in MiXCR, with one record for every CDR3 protein. The table includes a few hundred thousand distinct CDR3 sequences, around 22% detected once. The sequencing used peripheral blood mononuclear cells (PBMCs), collected when the disease was refractory, from a patient treated with antithyroid drugs. The receptors derive from a female donor with Graves disease. The CDR3 runs from the conserved cysteine through the conserved F or W. A D gene is named only where the DNA matches it firmly. Clone size is stated in some rows and not others, as once, few, many or a class when expanded.

d_call: TRBD1
j_call: TRBJ2-7
v_call: TRBV7-2
clone_size: NA
cdr3_nt: TGTGCCAGCAGCTTGCAGGGGGCGCGAGGCGAGCAGTACTTC
cdr3_aa: CASSLQGARGEQYF

d_call: TRBD1
j_call: TRBJ1-4
v_call: TRBV7-9
clone_size: NA
cdr3_nt: TGTGCCAGCAGCCGGGAAGGACAGGGAGACGAAAAACTGTTTTTT
cdr3_aa: CASSREGQGDEKLFF

d_call: TRBD2
j_call: TRBJ2-3
v_call: TRBV7-2
clone_size: NA
cdr3_nt: TGTGCCAGCAGCTTCTCTAGCGGGAGGGTAGATACGCAGTATTTT
cdr3_aa: CASSFSSGRVDTQYF

d_call: NA
j_call: TRBJ1-4
v_call: TRBV6-1
clone_size: NA
cdr3_nt: TGTGCCAGCAGTGTTAAGGAAGGTTTGTGGAAACTGTTTTTT
cdr3_aa: CASSVKEGLWKLFF

d_call: NA
j_call: TRBJ2-1
v_call: TRBV12-3/TRBV12-4
clone_size: NA
cdr3_nt: TGTGCCAGCGGACAGCAGGACTACAATGAGCAGTTCTTC
cdr3_aa: CASGQQDYNEQFF

d_call: NA
j_call: TRBJ1-2
v_call: TRBV28
clone_size: many
cdr3_nt: TGTGCCAGCAGTCCCCCCCAGGGGGGCTACACCTTC
cdr3_aa: CASSPPQGGYTF

d_call: NA
j_call: TRBJ2-5
v_call: TRBV5-1
clone_size: NA
cdr3_nt: TGCGCCAGCAGCCCGACTGGGGACGGGGGGACCCAGTACTTC
cdr3_aa: CASSPTGDGGTQYF

d_call: NA
j_call: TRBJ2-7
v_call: TRBV7-9
clone_size: many
cdr3_nt: TGTGCCAGCAGCCCTCGGTACGAGCAGTACTTC
cdr3_aa: CASSPRYEQYF

d_call: NA
j_call: TRBJ1-1
v_call: TRBV16
clone_size: many
cdr3_nt: TGTGCCAGCAGCCAAACCGGAGGAGGGACTGAAGCTTTCTTT
cdr3_aa: CASSQTGGGTEAFF

d_call: NA
j_call: TRBJ2-7
v_call: TRBV29-1
clone_size: NA
cdr3_nt: TGCAGCGGGACCGCTGGTCTTGAGCAGTACTTC
cdr3_aa: CSGTAGLEQYF

d_call: TRBD2
j_call: TRBJ2-2
v_call: TRBV6-1
clone_size: few
cdr3_nt: TGTGCCAGCAGTGAAGCGCTTCGGCGGACCGAGCGGGGCACCGGGGAGCTGTTTTTT
cdr3_aa: CASSEALRRTERGTGELFF

d_call: TRBD1
j_call: TRBJ2-5
v_call: TRBV20-1
clone_size: once
cdr3_nt: TGCAGTGCTAGCGGGACAGGCCGGGAGACCCAGTACTTC
cdr3_aa: CSASGTGRETQYF

d_call: NA
j_call: TRBJ1-5
v_call: TRBV5-1
clone_size: many
cdr3_nt: TGCGCCAGCAGCCTGGATGGGGATAGCGGTCAGCCCCAGCATTTT
cdr3_aa: CASSLDGDSGQPQHF

d_call: TRBD2
j_call: TRBJ2-5
v_call: TRBV11-2
clone_size: many
cdr3_nt: TGTGCCAGCAGCCCGGGACTAGCGGGGTCTCTGTTGGACCAGTACTTC
cdr3_aa: CASSPGLAGSLLDQYF

d_call: NA
j_call: TRBJ1-1
v_call: TRBV7-9
clone_size: many
cdr3_nt: TGTGCCAGCAGCTTAGTATCGGGGGGCACTGAAGCTTTCTTT
cdr3_aa: CASSLVSGGTEAFF

d_call: NA
j_call: TRBJ2-1
v_call: TRBV28
clone_size: NA
cdr3_nt: TGTGCCAGCACTCCCAGGGGGGGGCGTTTCTTTCCGTACAATGAGCAGTTCTTC
cdr3_aa: CASTPRGGRFFPYNEQFF